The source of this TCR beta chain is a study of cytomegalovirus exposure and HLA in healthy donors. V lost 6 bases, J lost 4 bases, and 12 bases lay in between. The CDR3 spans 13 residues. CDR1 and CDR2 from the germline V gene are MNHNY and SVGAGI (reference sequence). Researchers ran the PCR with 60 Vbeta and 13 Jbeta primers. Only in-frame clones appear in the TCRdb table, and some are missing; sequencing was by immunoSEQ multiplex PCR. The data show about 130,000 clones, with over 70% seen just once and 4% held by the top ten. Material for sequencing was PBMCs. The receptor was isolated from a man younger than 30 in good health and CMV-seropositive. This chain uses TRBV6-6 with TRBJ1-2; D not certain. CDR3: CASSHGRAYGYTF. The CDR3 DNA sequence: TGTGCCAGCAGCCACGGGAGGGCCTATGGCTACACCTTC.